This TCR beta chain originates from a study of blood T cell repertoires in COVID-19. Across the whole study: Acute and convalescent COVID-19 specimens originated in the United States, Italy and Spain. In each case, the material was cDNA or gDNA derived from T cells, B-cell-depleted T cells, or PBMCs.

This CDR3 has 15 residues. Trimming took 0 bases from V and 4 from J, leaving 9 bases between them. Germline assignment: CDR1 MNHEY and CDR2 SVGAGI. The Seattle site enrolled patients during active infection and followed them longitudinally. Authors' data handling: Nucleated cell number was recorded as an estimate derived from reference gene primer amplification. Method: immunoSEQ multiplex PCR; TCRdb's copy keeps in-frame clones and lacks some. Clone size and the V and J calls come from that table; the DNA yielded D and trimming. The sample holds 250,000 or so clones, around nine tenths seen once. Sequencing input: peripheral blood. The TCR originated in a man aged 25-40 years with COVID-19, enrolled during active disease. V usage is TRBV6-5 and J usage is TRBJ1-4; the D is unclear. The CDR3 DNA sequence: TGTGCCAGCAGTTACTCGAGGAGGGTTAATGAAAAACTGTTTTTT. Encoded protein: CASSYSRRVNEKLFF.